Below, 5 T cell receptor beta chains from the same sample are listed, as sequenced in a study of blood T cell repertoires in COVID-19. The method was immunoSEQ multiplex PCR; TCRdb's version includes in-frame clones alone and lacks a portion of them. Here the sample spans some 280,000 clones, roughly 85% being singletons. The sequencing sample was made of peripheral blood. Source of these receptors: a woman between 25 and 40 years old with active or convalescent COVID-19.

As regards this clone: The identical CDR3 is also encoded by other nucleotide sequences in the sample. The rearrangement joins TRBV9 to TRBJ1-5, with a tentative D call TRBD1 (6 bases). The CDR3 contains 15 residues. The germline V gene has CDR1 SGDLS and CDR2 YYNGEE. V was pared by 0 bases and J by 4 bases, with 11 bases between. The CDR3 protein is CASSVGKGENQPQHF. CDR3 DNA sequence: TGTGCCAGCAGCGTAGGGAAGGGGGAAAATCAGCCCCAGCATTTT.

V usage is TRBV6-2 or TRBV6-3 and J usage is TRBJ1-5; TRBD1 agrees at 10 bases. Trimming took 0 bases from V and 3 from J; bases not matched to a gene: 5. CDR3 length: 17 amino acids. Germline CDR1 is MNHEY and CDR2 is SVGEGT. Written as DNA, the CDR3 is TGTGCCAGCAGTTACTCACCGGGACAGGGGTTCAATCAGCCCCAGCATTTT. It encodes CASSYSPGQGFNQPQHF.

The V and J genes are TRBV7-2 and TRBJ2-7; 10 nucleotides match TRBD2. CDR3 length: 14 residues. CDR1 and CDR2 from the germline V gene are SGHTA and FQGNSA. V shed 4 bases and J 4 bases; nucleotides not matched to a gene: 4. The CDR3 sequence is CASSSPLAGYEQYF. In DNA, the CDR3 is TGTGCCAGCAGCTCCCCACTAGCGGGATACGAGCAGTACTTC.

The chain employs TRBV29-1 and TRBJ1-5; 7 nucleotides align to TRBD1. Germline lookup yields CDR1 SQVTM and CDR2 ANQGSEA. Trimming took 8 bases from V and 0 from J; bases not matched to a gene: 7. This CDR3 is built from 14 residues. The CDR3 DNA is TGCAGCATCCGGACAGGAAATAGCAATCAGCCCCAGCATTTT. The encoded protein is CSIRTGNSNQPQHF.

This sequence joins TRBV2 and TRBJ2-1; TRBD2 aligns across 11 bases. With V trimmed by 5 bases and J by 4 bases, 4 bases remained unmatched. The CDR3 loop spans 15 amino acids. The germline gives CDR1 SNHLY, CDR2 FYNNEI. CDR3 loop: CASSPSGGSYNEQFF. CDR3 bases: TGTGCCAGCAGTCCTAGCGGGGGGTCGTACAATGAGCAGTTCTTC. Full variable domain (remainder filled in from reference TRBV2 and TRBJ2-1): EPEVTQTPSHQVTQMGQEVILRCVPISNHLYFYWYRQILGQKVEFLVSFYNNEISEKSEIFDDQFSVERPDGSNFTLKIRSTKLEDSAMYFCASSPSGGSYNEQFFGPGTRLTVL.